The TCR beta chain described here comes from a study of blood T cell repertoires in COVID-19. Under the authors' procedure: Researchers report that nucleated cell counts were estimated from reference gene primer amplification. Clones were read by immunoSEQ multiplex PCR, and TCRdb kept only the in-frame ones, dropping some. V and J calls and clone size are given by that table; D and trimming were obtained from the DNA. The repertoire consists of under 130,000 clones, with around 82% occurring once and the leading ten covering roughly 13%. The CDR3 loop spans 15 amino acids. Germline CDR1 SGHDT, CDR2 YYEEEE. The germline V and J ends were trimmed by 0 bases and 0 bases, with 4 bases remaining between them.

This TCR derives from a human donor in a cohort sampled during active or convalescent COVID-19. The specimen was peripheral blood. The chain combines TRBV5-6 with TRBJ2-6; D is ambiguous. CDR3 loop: CASSLGVSGANVLTF. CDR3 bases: TGTGCCAGCAGCTTGGGAGTCTCTGGGGCCAACGTCCTGACTTTC.